This entry lists 30 T cell receptor beta chains sequenced from one sample in a study of T cell clonality in common variable immunodeficiency (dated by TCRdb to about 2015). The library was built by means of the immunoSEQ multiplex PCR assay. In its TCRdb copy, this immuneACCESS table keeps in-frame sequences only and misses some clones. Where compared with another copy, unresolved V genes explain less than half of these, and the others have no known cause. The table shows around 57,000 clones here, with no singletons. 5.4% of the sample lies in the top ten. Sequences were obtained from peripheral blood mononuclear cells. The receptors derive from a person aged 18-70 years in good health.

In its sample, this clone was seen many times. Coverage ceases 3 residues before the CDR3 finishes, and the germline J gene fills in the end. The chain recombines TRBV7-2 with TRBJ1-4; TRBD1 might be the D (5 bases). Germline values: CDR1 SGHTA, CDR2 FQGNSA. The CDR3 covers 13 residues. The CDR3 DNA, read in part, is TGTGCCAGCAGCGTTTCCTCTGGGGCGAAA. It specifies CASSVSSGAK. In full, the CDR3 is CASSVSSGAKLFF.

This clone was found many times. The CDR3 end is not reached by the read, which stops 3 residues before it; the germline J gene fills it in. This rearrangement joins TRBV2 to TRBJ1-2, with 11 nucleotides matching TRBD1. The CDR3 extends over 14 amino acids. The J segment lost 4 bases and the V segment lost 7 bases, leaving 5 bases of the junction unmatched. Germline-derived CDR1 and CDR2 are SNHLY and FYNNEI. Partial CDR3 DNA: TGTGCCAGCACAGGACAGGGGGCGGCCTATGGC. This codes for CASTGQGAAYG. The full CDR3 protein reads CASTGQGAAYGYTF.

This clone was picked up many times. The read ends 3 residues shy of where the CDR3 ends; the end is completed using the germline J gene. The chain combines TRBV5-1 with TRBJ2-5; 9 positions agree with TRBD2. There are 17 residues in the CDR3. Germline CDR1 is SGHRS and CDR2 is YFSETQ. Trimming removed 1 base from V and 1 base from J; junction bases left unmatched: 8. CDR3 DNA, as far as it was read: TGCGCCAGCAGCTTGAACCCTAGCGGGATCACCCAAGAGACC. As protein: CASSLNPSGITQET. The full CDR3 is CASSLNPSGITQETQYF.

This clone was recorded many times. The read halts 3 residues ahead of the CDR3 end, with the missing end drawn from the germline J gene. This chain uses TRBV20-1 with TRBJ1-1; 9 positions match TRBD1. J was trimmed by 4 bases and V by 5 bases; bases with no gene match: 11. This CDR3 comprises 15 residues. Germline V CDR1 and CDR2: DFQATT, SNEGSKA (reference sequence). The covered CDR3 bases are TGCAGTGCTCGGGTCCCGGGACAGGGATTCACTGAA. Protein: CSARVPGQGFTE. The CDR3 in full is CSARVPGQGFTEAFF.

This clone was counted many times. The read ends 3 residues early relative to the CDR3; the germline J gene fills the gap. The chain carries TRBV19 and TRBJ2-3; 12 bases align to TRBD1. Germline trimming cut 6 bases from V and 4 bases from J; bases unmatched to any gene: 8. The CDR3 sequence is 16 residues long. Per germline, CDR1 LNHDA and CDR2 SQIVND (reference sequence). CDR3 residues: CASSERGTGGADTQYF. The CDR3 DNA, read in part, is TGTGCCAGTAGCGAAAGAGGGACAGGGGGCGCAGATACG.

At least ten counts were recorded for this clone. Read coverage stops 3 residues before the CDR3 terminus; the germline J gene supplies the remainder. This chain links TRBV7-8 with TRBJ2-5; no definite D call. Germline V lookup: CDR1 SGHVS, CDR2 FQNEAQ. The V end was cut by 1 base, the J end by 0 bases, with 6 bases between. This CDR3 has 14 residues. The sequenced CDR3 bases are TGTGCCAGCAGCTTAGAACACAACCAAGAGACC. Translated, it gives CASSLEHNQET. The CDR3, in full, reads CASSLEHNQETQYF. The full variable domain, in which reference TRBV7-8 and TRBJ2-5 provide the parts outside the CDR3, is GAGVSQSPRYKVAKRGQDVALRCDPISGHVSLFWYQQALGQGPEFLTYFQNEAQLDKSGLPSDRFFAERPEGSVSTLKIQRTQQEDSAVYLCASSLEHNQETQYFGPGTRLLVL.

This clone has at least ten counts. Incomplete CDR3 DNA: TGTGCCAGCAGGGAGGCAGGGGGTCATGAG. Translation gives CASREAGGHE. The full-length CDR3 reads as CASREAGGHEQFF. V usage is TRBV28 and J usage is TRBJ2-1; 7 bases are shared with TRBD1. The read is 3 residues too short to cover the CDR3 end, so that end is filled in from the germline J gene. Germline assignment: CDR1 MDHEN and CDR2 SYDVKM. The CDR3 sequence is 13 residues long. V lost 6 bases, J lost 8 bases, and 7 bases stayed unmatched.

This clone showed up many times. Coverage ceases 3 residues before the CDR3 finishes, and the germline J gene fills in the end. The chain joins TRBV19 to TRBJ2-1, with TRBD2 matching over 13 bases. V gave up 10 bases and J gave up 8 bases; unmatched junction bases: 8. The CDR3 is 14 amino acids. CDR1 is LNHDA, CDR2 SQIVND, per germline (reference sequence). The CDR3 here is CATSTSGGLYEQFF. The sequenced CDR3 bases are TGTGCCACCTCGACTAGCGGGGGGCTCTATGAG.

In its sample, this clone was seen many times. The CDR3 extends 3 residues past the end of the read, so its final part is completed from the germline J gene. The V call is TRBV5-1, the J call TRBJ2-1; TRBD2 aligns across 7 bases. J gave up 2 bases and V 4 bases, and 12 bases lay outside the gene matches. Germline-derived CDR1 and CDR2 are SGHRS and YFSETQ. This CDR3 comprises 17 residues. CDR3 DNA, as far as it was read: TGCGCCAGCAGCCCCCGAACGAGCGGGATTACCTACAATGAG. Protein: CASSPRTSGITYNE. The full CDR3 reads CASSPRTSGITYNEQFF. The entire variable domain, with the rest obtained from reference TRBV5-1 and TRBJ2-1, is as follows: KAGVTQTPRYLIKTRGQQVTLSCSPISGHRSVSWYQQTPGQGLQFLFEYFSETQRNKGNFPGRFSGRQFSNSRSEMNVSTLELGDSALYLCASSPRTSGITYNEQFFGPGTRLTVL.

This clone came up many times. Read coverage stops 3 residues before the CDR3 terminus; the germline J gene supplies the remainder. This chain links TRBV29-1 with TRBJ2-1; TRBD1 matches 8 bases. This CDR3 spans 14 amino acids. Germline CDR1 and CDR2: SQVTM and ANQGSEA. V was clipped by 0 bases and J by 6 bases; unmatched bases: 4. Incomplete CDR3 DNA: TGCAGCGTTGAAGAAAACAGGGGGAGCAATGAG. Translating it yields CSVEENRGSNE. The whole CDR3 sequence reads CSVEENRGSNEQFF.

This clone was observed at least ten times. Read sequence stops 3 residues before the CDR3 end, and the germline J gene provides the missing end. The chain employs TRBV6-2 or TRBV6-3 and TRBJ2-5, with 10 positions matching TRBD1. J was trimmed by 1 base and V by 8 bases; bases with no gene match: 7. Germline CDR1 and CDR2: MNHEY and SVGEGT. The CDR3 runs 15 residues. The CDR3 loop reads CASGRDRGFQETQYF. CDR3 DNA (partial): TGTGCCAGCGGCCGGGACAGGGGATTCCAAGAGACC.

This clone was observed at least ten times. The CDR3 end lies 3 residues beyond the end of the read and is filled in from the germline J gene. The rearrangement joins TRBV11-2 to TRBJ2-1, with 11 nucleotides matching TRBD2. The germline CDR1 and CDR2 sequences are SGHAT and FQNNGV. The CDR3 has 15 amino acids. The J segment lost 8 bases and the V segment lost 5 bases, leaving 8 bases of the junction unmatched. The part of the CDR3 DNA that was read is TGTGCCAGCAGCCAACTAGCGGGAGCCCGCGATGAG. It specifies CASSQLAGARDE. The entire CDR3 is CASSQLAGARDEQFF.

This clone was seen ten or more times. The read falls 3 residues short of the CDR3 end, and the missing part is taken from the germline J gene. The V and J genes are TRBV19 and TRBJ1-1, with a weak D call TRBD1 (5 bases). The germline CDR1 and CDR2 sequences are LNHDA and SQIVND (reference sequence). The CDR3 consists of 14 residues. Trimming cost V 11 bases and J 5 bases, with 21 bases left between them. CDR3 region: CASVWGGIWTEAFF. CDR3 DNA (partial): TGTGCCTCGGTCTGGGGGGGAATTTGGACTGAA.

This clone was counted many times. From the germline J gene comes the end of the CDR3, since the read stops 3 residues before it. V gene TRBV5-5 combines with J gene TRBJ2-7; 11 nucleotides match TRBD1. This CDR3 spans 14 amino acids. Trimming at V came to 4 bases and at J to 2 bases, leaving 2 bases not matched to a gene. The germline V gene has CDR1 SGHKS and CDR2 YYEKEE (reference sequence). CDR3 amino acids: CASSVGQGAYEQYF. Partial CDR3 DNA: TGTGCCAGCAGCGTGGGACAGGGGGCCTACGAG.

In this sample, this clone turned up many times. CDR3 region: CASSLDLTRGYTF. The part of the CDR3 DNA that was read is TGCGCCAGCAGCTTGGACCTTACTCGGGGC. V gene TRBV5-1 combines with J gene TRBJ1-2, with D unresolved. The CDR3 extends 3 residues past the end of the read, so its final part is completed from the germline J gene. The CDR3 spans 13 residues. CDR1 and CDR2 (germline): SGHRS, YFSETQ.

Many counts were recorded for this clone. The read terminates 3 residues before the CDR3 end, so the remaining end is supplied by the germline J gene. The chain recombines TRBV18 with TRBJ2-3; maybe TRBD1 (5 bases). CDR1 is KGHSH and CDR2 is LQKENI in the germline V gene. The V and J ends lost 1 base and 2 bases respectively, with 10 bases between them. This CDR3 is built from 15 residues. The CDR3 sequence: CASSPQGPLTDTQYF. CDR3 DNA, as far as it was read: TGTGCCAGCTCACCACAGGGGCCCCTCACAGATACG. The full variable domain, completed using reference TRBV18 and TRBJ2-3, is NAGVMQNPRHLVRRRGQEARLRCSPMKGHSHVYWYRQLPEEGLKFMVYLQKENIIDESGMPKERFSAEFPKEGPSILRIQQVVRGDSAAYFCASSPQGPLTDTQYFGPGTRLTVL.

At least ten counts were recorded for this clone. An end of the junction does not agree with germline; a read error may underlie this. From the germline J gene comes the end of the CDR3, since the read stops 3 residues before it. This chain uses TRBV12-3 or TRBV12-4 with TRBJ2-5; D gene unclear. The CDR3 length is 14 residues. The DNA read from the CDR3 is TGTGCCAGCAGTTTACCCTTTAACCAGGAGACC. Residues: CASSLPFNQET. The CDR3 in full is CASSLPFNQETQYF.

This clone was observed many times. The read halts 3 residues ahead of the CDR3 end, with the missing end drawn from the germline J gene. The genes are TRBV10-3 and TRBJ1-5, with 7 bases matching TRBD1. After removal of 5 bases from V and 4 bases from J, the junction contained 2 bases not matched to a gene. The CDR3 consists of 13 residues. CDR1 is ENHRY, CDR2 SYGVKD, per germline. The CDR3 bases that were read are TGTGCCATCAGTCCGGGACAGAATCAGCCC. Translating gives CAISPGQNQP. The full CDR3 is CAISPGQNQPQHF.

This clone has a count of ten or more. The missing CDR3 end, 3 residues past where the read stops, is filled in from the germline J gene. The chain carries TRBV14 and TRBJ2-3, with TRBD1 identical over 7 bases. The V and J ends lost 0 bases and 5 bases, in that order; junction bases with no gene match: 5. The germline gives CDR1 SGHDN, CDR2 FVKESK. The CDR3 is 15 residues long. The covered CDR3 bases are TGTGCCAGCAGCCAAGATTGGGCAGGGGGAGATACG. It yields the protein CASSQDWAGGDT. The complete CDR3 reads CASSQDWAGGDTQYF. Filled out from reference TRBV14 and TRBJ2-3, the complete variable domain reads EAGVTQFPSHSVIEKGQTVTLRCDPISGHDNLYWYRRVMGKEIKFLLHFVKESKQDESGMPNNRFLAERTGGTYSTLKVQPAELEDSGVYFCASSQDWAGGDTQYFGPGTRLTVL.

This clone was seen more than once but under ten times. The read comes to an end 3 residues before the CDR3 does, leaving the germline J gene to fill in the end. The chain uses TRBV7-2 and TRBJ2-3; the D gene is possibly TRBD2 (7 bases). Germline V CDR1 and CDR2: SGHTA, FQGNSA. The CDR3 sequence is 15 residues long. V dropped 5 bases and J dropped 6 bases, with 18 bases sitting between them. The part of the CDR3 DNA that was read is TGTGCCAGCAGCCCTTTAGGGGGGGCCGCCGATACG. Translation: CASSPLGGAADT. In full, the CDR3 is CASSPLGGAADTQYF.

This clone came up many times. The missing CDR3 end, 3 residues past where the read stops, is filled in from the germline J gene. The chain combines TRBV5-6 with TRBJ2-1; a possible D gene is TRBD2 (5 bases). This CDR3 has 14 residues. Germline CDR1 reads SGHDT; CDR2 reads YYEEEE. V dropped 4 bases and J dropped 4 bases, with 12 bases sitting between them. The covered CDR3 bases are TGTGCCAGCAGCCGACGGGGTTTGTACAATGAG. Amino acids: CASSRRGLYNE. The full CDR3 sequence reads CASSRRGLYNEQFF.

This clone was observed many times. The CDR3 is cut off 3 residues early in the read; its end comes from the germline J gene. This chain links TRBV19 with TRBJ2-7; a weak D match, TRBD1 (5 bases). The germline gives CDR1 LNHDA, CDR2 SQIVND (reference sequence). CDR3 length: 13 amino acids. V shed 0 bases and J shed 6 bases, with 9 bases lying between them. The chain's CDR3 is CASSIDRAAEQYF. CDR3 bases read: TGTGCCAGTAGTATAGACAGGGCGGCCGAG.

About this clone itself: The read gets to within 3 residues of the CDR3 end, and the germline J gene fills in the rest. This chain joins TRBV20-1 and TRBJ2-7; the D gene is possibly TRBD2 (6 bases). This CDR3 is 11 amino acids long. The V gene's germline CDR1 is DFQATT and CDR2 SNEGSKA (reference sequence). The V end lost 6 bases, the J end lost 4 bases, and 10 bases lay between the germline ends. This CDR3 is CSAPRGYEQYF. The sequenced CDR3 bases are TGCAGTGCCCCCCGGGGGTACGAG.

Notes on this clone: The read ends 3 residues shy of where the CDR3 ends; the end is completed using the germline J gene. The J gene is TRBJ1-3, the V gene TRBV7-6; D possibly corresponds to TRBD1 (5 bases). Germline CDR1 is SGHVS and CDR2 is FNYEAQ. Trimming shortened V by 5 bases and J by 3 bases, and 11 bases separated the two germline ends. This CDR3 spans 14 amino acids. CDR3 bases read: TGTGCCAGCAGCCTCCCGGGGGTTGGAAACACC. Translating gives CASSLPGVGNT. The CDR3 reads in full as CASSLPGVGNTIYF.

This clone showed up many times. The read stops 3 residues short of the end of the CDR3; the missing end is completed from the germline J gene. This chain uses TRBV20-1 with TRBJ2-1; possible D gene TRBD1, 5 bases. CDR1 and CDR2 (germline): DFQATT, SNEGSKA (reference sequence). The V gene lost 0 bases and the J gene lost 0 bases, with 12 bases spanning the gap. The CDR3 is made up of 16 amino acids. The sequenced part of the CDR3 DNA is TGCAGTGCTAGAGATAAAGGCAGGGACTCCTACAATGAG. Translating it yields CSARDKGRDSYNE. The CDR3 reads in full as CSARDKGRDSYNEQFF.

This clone was found many times. The CDR3 extends 3 residues past the end of the read, so its final part is completed from the germline J gene. This rearrangement joins TRBV20-1 to TRBJ1-5, with 11 bases lining up with TRBD1. Germline CDR1 DFQATT, CDR2 SNEGSKA (reference sequence). The ends lost 6 bases at V and 6 bases at J; junction bases unmatched: 4. The CDR3 runs to 13 residues. CDR3 DNA (partial): TGCAGTGCGGGACAGGGGGAAGGTCAGCCC. Protein: CSAGQGEGQP. In full, the CDR3 is CSAGQGEGQPQHF.

This clone was counted ten times or more. The read terminates 3 residues ahead of where the CDR3 ends, so the germline J gene completes it. The V call is TRBV5-5, the J call TRBJ2-1; 12 bases fit TRBD2. V shed 3 bases, J shed 7 bases, and the junction held 2 bases outside the gene matches. The CDR3 is 14 residues long. Germline V gene lookup returns CDR1 SGHKS and CDR2 YYEKEE (reference sequence). CDR3 DNA (partial): TGTGCCAGCAGCTCGACTAGCGGGAGTAATGAG. Protein product: CASSSTSGSNE. The whole CDR3 is CASSSTSGSNEQFF.

This clone was found many times. The read terminates 3 residues before the CDR3 end, so the remaining end is supplied by the germline J gene. The chain has TRBV2 and TRBJ2-7, with D unresolved. The CDR3 length is 12 residues. Trimming took off 8 bases at V and 0 bases at J, with 8 bases between the two ends. Looked up from germline, CDR1 is SNHLY and CDR2 is FYNNEI. CDR3 sequence reads: CASHGVSYEQYF. The DNA read from the CDR3 is TGTGCCAGCCACGGTGTCTCCTACGAG.

In this sample, this clone turned up many times. The CDR3 end falls 3 residues outside the read, so it is completed with the germline J gene. The V and J genes are TRBV12-3 or TRBV12-4 and TRBJ2-1, with 7 bases matching TRBD2. V was clipped by 2 bases and J by 0 bases; unmatched bases: 7. The CDR3 runs to 17 residues. CDR3 region: CASSLRRESSSYNEQFF. CDR3 DNA (partial): TGTGCCAGCAGTTTAAGGCGGGAGTCTAGCTCCTACAATGAG.

In its sample, this clone was seen many times. The read is 3 residues too short to cover the CDR3 end, so that end is filled in from the germline J gene. The genes are TRBV28 and TRBJ2-7, with a possible D match to TRBD1 (5 bases). Deletions cut 1 base from V and 5 bases from J, with 12 bases between. CDR3 length equals 14 residues. Germline CDR1 and CDR2: MDHEN and SYDVKM. The CDR3: CASSLYPGSNEQYF. CDR3 bases read: TGTGCCAGCAGTTTATACCCAGGGTCCAACGAG.